These T cell receptor beta chains were read from a single sample in a study of shared clonotypes between healthy human individuals. Here immunoSEQ multiplex PCR was the method, and the copy in TCRdb shows in-frame clones only, minus some. The repertoire consists of 2.3 million or so clones, with approximately 93% occurring once and the leading ten covering about 0.39%. The sequenced sample consisted of naive CD4+ T cells from PBMCs. The receptors shown here come from a man younger than 35 in good health. Some clones in this sample may be carry-over from other donors' samples. Both conserved end residues are part of each CDR3. The D gene is left open where the match is weak. The listing skips clone size in some rows; elsewhere it reads once, few, many or a size class.

abundance: -; j_gene: TRBJ2-7; v_gene: TRBV2; d_gene: TRBD1; CDR3aa: CASSEGGHRGRYEQYF; CDR3nt: TGTGCCAGCAGTGAAGGTGGCCACAGGGGCAGGTACGAGCAGTACTTC
abundance: -; j_gene: TRBJ2-1; v_gene: TRBV11-3; d_gene: -; CDR3aa: CASSPGGREQFF; CDR3nt: TGTGCCAGCAGCCCAGGGGGGAGAGAGCAGTTCTTC
abundance: -; j_gene: TRBJ2-7; v_gene: TRBV30; d_gene: -; CDR3aa: CAWSVGSAGGEQYF; CDR3nt: TGTGCCTGGAGTGTGGGGTCAGCCGGGGGAGAGCAGTACTTC
abundance: -; j_gene: TRBJ2-7; v_gene: TRBV6-6; d_gene: -; CDR3aa: CASSYARGRSYEQYF; CDR3nt: TGTGCCAGCAGCTACGCCCGTGGGCGCTCCTACGAGCAGTACTTC
abundance: -; j_gene: TRBJ2-1; v_gene: TRBV18; d_gene: TRBD1; CDR3aa: CASSPFDTGTGGHEQFF; CDR3nt: TGTGCCAGCTCACCCTTTGATACCGGGACAGGGGGCCATGAGCAGTTCTTC
abundance: -; j_gene: TRBJ1-1; v_gene: TRBV5-1; d_gene: TRBD1; CDR3aa: CASSSGQLLMNTEAFF; CDR3nt: TGCGCCAGCAGCTCGGGACAGCTACTTATGAACACTGAAGCTTTCTTT
abundance: -; j_gene: TRBJ2-5; v_gene: TRBV10-3; d_gene: -; CDR3aa: CAISGGPGHLQETQYF; CDR3nt: TGTGCCATCAGTGGGGGTCCGGGACATCTCCAAGAGACCCAGTACTTC
abundance: once; j_gene: TRBJ1-1; v_gene: TRBV9; d_gene: -; CDR3aa: CASSASLGRPNTEAFF; CDR3nt: TGTGCCAGCAGCGCCAGCCTGGGACGGCCGAACACTGAAGCTTTCTTT
abundance: once; j_gene: TRBJ1-1; v_gene: TRBV7-2; d_gene: TRBD1; CDR3aa: CASSLATGGTEAFF; CDR3nt: TGTGCCAGCAGCTTAGCTACAGGGGGAACTGAAGCTTTCTTT
abundance: -; j_gene: TRBJ2-1; v_gene: TRBV7-6; d_gene: TRBD2; CDR3aa: CASSLGLAGSFDEQFF; CDR3nt: TGTGCCAGCAGCTTAGGACTAGCGGGATCCTTCGATGAGCAGTTCTTC
abundance: -; j_gene: TRBJ2-2; v_gene: TRBV25-1; d_gene: -; CDR3aa: CASSDRRRVNTGELFF; CDR3nt: TGTGCCAGCAGTGATCGGAGGAGAGTGAACACCGGGGAGCTGTTTTTT
abundance: -; j_gene: TRBJ2-1; v_gene: TRBV11-1; d_gene: TRBD2; CDR3aa: CASSQGLAGANEQFF; CDR3nt: TGTGCCAGCAGCCAAGGACTAGCGGGAGCCAATGAGCAGTTCTTC
abundance: -; j_gene: TRBJ1-3; v_gene: TRBV28; d_gene: -; CDR3aa: CASMTAPGNTIYF; CDR3nt: TGTGCCAGCATGACGGCCCCGGGAAACACCATATATTTT
abundance: -; j_gene: TRBJ2-1; v_gene: TRBV6-1; d_gene: -; CDR3aa: CASSDMSSYNEQFF; CDR3nt: TGTGCCAGCAGTGACATGAGCTCCTACAATGAGCAGTTCTTC
abundance: -; j_gene: TRBJ2-7; v_gene: TRBV27; d_gene: -; CDR3aa: CASSLSGQLGYEQYF; CDR3nt: TGTGCCAGCAGTTTATCAGGACAGTTGGGCTACGAGCAGTACTTC
abundance: -; j_gene: TRBJ1-1; v_gene: TRBV28; d_gene: -; CDR3aa: CATRPRQDEAFF; CDR3nt: TGTGCCACCAGGCCAAGACAGGACGAAGCTTTCTTT
abundance: -; j_gene: TRBJ1-1; v_gene: TRBV5-1; d_gene: -; CDR3aa: CASSWQGLNTEAFF; CDR3nt: TGCGCCAGCAGCTGGCAGGGATTGAACACTGAAGCTTTCTTT
abundance: -; j_gene: TRBJ2-1; v_gene: TRBV7-9; d_gene: -; CDR3aa: CASSPQLDDNEQFF; CDR3nt: TGTGCCAGCAGCCCGCAACTAGATGACAATGAGCAGTTCTTC
abundance: -; j_gene: TRBJ2-1; v_gene: TRBV6-1; d_gene: TRBD2; CDR3aa: CASRLAGGSYNEQFF; CDR3nt: TGTGCCAGCAGGCTAGCGGGAGGCTCCTACAATGAGCAGTTCTTC
abundance: -; j_gene: TRBJ2-7; v_gene: TRBV4-2; d_gene: TRBD2; CDR3aa: CASSQGPRTSGYEQYF; CDR3nt: TGTGCCAGCAGCCAAGGTCCGCGGACTAGCGGTTACGAGCAGTACTTC
abundance: -; j_gene: TRBJ2-5; v_gene: TRBV11-1; d_gene: -; CDR3aa: CASSSGTPQETQYF; CDR3nt: TGTGCCAGCAGCTCCGGGACACCGCAAGAGACCCAGTACTTC
abundance: -; j_gene: TRBJ2-7; v_gene: TRBV5-1; d_gene: TRBD2; CDR3aa: CASARGDNTYEQYF; CDR3nt: TGCGCCAGCGCGCGGGGGGACAACACCTACGAGCAGTACTTC
abundance: -; j_gene: TRBJ2-7; v_gene: TRBV5-1; d_gene: -; CDR3aa: CASSPGTVGLPQYF; CDR3nt: TGCGCCAGCAGTCCGGGAACGGTGGGGTTACCGCAGTACTTC
abundance: -; j_gene: TRBJ2-1; v_gene: TRBV5-1; d_gene: TRBD2; CDR3aa: CASSLGPREGSYNEQFF; CDR3nt: TGCGCCAGCAGCTTGGGACCCCGGGAGGGATCCTACAATGAGCAGTTCTTC
abundance: once; j_gene: TRBJ1-5; v_gene: TRBV28; d_gene: TRBD1; CDR3aa: CASIRLAGGDNQPQHF; CDR3nt: TGTGCCAGCATACGTTTGGCAGGGGGAGACAATCAGCCCCAGCATTTT
abundance: -; j_gene: TRBJ2-3; v_gene: TRBV9; d_gene: -; CDR3aa: CASSVDSPGADTQYF; CDR3nt: TGTGCCAGCAGCGTAGACAGCCCTGGGGCAGATACGCAGTATTTT
abundance: -; j_gene: TRBJ2-7; v_gene: TRBV18; d_gene: TRBD2; CDR3aa: CASSPTRELVYEQYF; CDR3nt: TGTGCCAGCTCACCAACGCGGGAGCTCGTCTACGAGCAGTACTTC
abundance: -; j_gene: TRBJ2-7; v_gene: TRBV7-3; d_gene: TRBD2; CDR3aa: CASSSVKAGEHEQYF; CDR3nt: TGTGCCAGCAGCTCCGTAAAAGCGGGAGAACACGAGCAGTACTTC
abundance: -; j_gene: TRBJ1-2; v_gene: TRBV5-8; d_gene: -; CDR3aa: CASSWRNYGYTF; CDR3nt: TGTGCCAGCAGCTGGAGGAACTATGGCTACACCTTC
abundance: -; j_gene: TRBJ2-3; v_gene: TRBV5-1; d_gene: TRBD1; CDR3aa: CASSPTDRELRQYF; CDR3nt: TGCGCCAGCAGCCCAACTGACAGGGAATTGAGGCAGTATTTT
abundance: -; j_gene: TRBJ2-2; v_gene: TRBV27; d_gene: -; CDR3aa: CPKRGTENTGELFF; CDR3nt: TGCCCCAAACGGGGGACAGAGAACACCGGGGAGCTGTTTTTT
abundance: -; j_gene: TRBJ2-7; v_gene: TRBV7-2; d_gene: TRBD1; CDR3aa: CASSFGTGAYEQYF; CDR3nt: TGTGCCAGCAGCTTCGGGACAGGGGCTTACGAGCAGTACTTC
abundance: -; j_gene: TRBJ2-3; v_gene: TRBV18; d_gene: TRBD2; CDR3aa: CASSPDGAGGADTQYF; CDR3nt: TGTGCCAGCTCACCGGACGGGGCGGGAGGGGCAGATACGCAGTATTTT
abundance: -; j_gene: TRBJ2-5; v_gene: TRBV6-6; d_gene: TRBD2; CDR3aa: CASRDSTDGGVSQYF; CDR3nt: TGTGCCAGCCGAGACTCGACGGACGGGGGGGTGTCCCAGTACTTC
abundance: -; j_gene: TRBJ2-5; v_gene: TRBV15; d_gene: -; CDR3aa: CATSRRLGSGVETQYF; CDR3nt: TGTGCCACCAGCAGACGATTGGGGTCGGGAGTAGAGACCCAGTACTTC
abundance: -; j_gene: TRBJ2-2; v_gene: TRBV5-1; d_gene: -; CDR3aa: CASSLDRPNTGELFF; CDR3nt: TGCGCCAGCAGCCTCGACAGACCGAACACCGGGGAGCTGTTTTTT
abundance: once; j_gene: TRBJ1-2; v_gene: TRBV5-1; d_gene: TRBD1; CDR3aa: CASSLGTGSYGYTF; CDR3nt: TGCGCCAGCAGCTTAGGGACAGGATCCTATGGCTACACCTTC